This entry describes one TCR beta chain. No antigen is known for it. UMIs bearing a 6-nucleotide sample barcode were added through template switching. TCRdb re-called the 5' RACE reads and catalogs CDR3 proteins one per entry, DNA excluded. This table holds approximately 160,000 distinct CDR3 sequences. The CDR3 has 14 residues. Germline V gene sequence: CDR1 SEHNR, CDR2 FQNEAQ (reference sequence). The data belong to a study of monozygotic twins with inflammatory bowel disease. Study outcomes and limitations: IBD patients shared fewer clonotypes with others than healthy twins, especially with disease activity. Immunosuppressive treatments differing between patients may have added repertoire variability. Twin concordance left repertoire similarity unchanged, with limited power a possible explanation for this lack of difference.

The sample comprised blood. The chain is built from TRBV7-9 and TRBJ2-2; TCRdb returns TRBD1, unconfirmable since there is no DNA. This clonotype originated in a human donor with ulcerative colitis or Crohn's disease, or a healthy co-twin of an affected twin (not recorded which). CDR3 protein: CASSLAPGTGELFF.